The clone carrying this T cell receptor (beta chain) appeared many times. Its antigen is unidentified. With a J-beta primer mix and a sample-barcoded 5' primer, a second PCR ran roughly 6 to 11 cycles. A template-switch adaptor containing 12 random nucleotides labeled each cDNA molecule. MiXCR, run by TCRdb on the 5' RACE reads, gives a single entry per CDR3 protein. The table has approximately 690,000 distinct CDR3 sequences, around two fifths seen once; the top ten hold around 30%. This sample is part of a study of blood T cells in healthy people across ages. Healthy individuals of Caucasian origin from Russia, aged roughly 6 to 100, served as donors. Every donor provided around 10 milliliters of peripheral blood. Study-wide results and caveats: The recorded TCR beta diversity per million T cells decreased in a roughly linear manner with age.

The sequence was obtained from an elderly man in good health. Sequenced: blood.

CDR3 nucleotide sequence: TGTGCCAGCAGCCAACAACCGGGACAGGGGGCGCATAGCGAGCAGTACTTC. Translation gives CASSQQPGQGAHSEQYF. The chain has TRBV7-2 and TRBJ2-7; 12 nucleotides line up with TRBD1. CDR3 length equals 17 residues. Germline assignment: CDR1 SGHTA and CDR2 FQGNSA. V was clipped by 5 bases and J by 6 bases; unmatched bases: 14.